This T cell receptor (beta chain) originates from a study of control samples from healthy donors and cancer patients. V dropped 2 bases and J dropped 3 bases, with 14 bases sitting between them. The CDR3 has 15 residues. Germline-derived CDR1 and CDR2 are SEHNR and FQNEAQ (reference sequence). Some clones are missing from TCRdb's copy, which holds only in-frame ones; the method was immunoSEQ multiplex PCR. Altogether about 410,000 clones are present, around 90% being singletons, with the ten largest covering around 6.4%. Sequences were obtained from PBMCs. This receptor was taken from a man aged 40-50 years with head and neck cancer. The chain uses TRBV7-9 and TRBJ2-7, with D possibly being TRBD1 (6 bases). The CDR3 region has the DNA TGTGCCAGCAGCTTAAGTCAGGGGATACTCTACGAGCAGTACTTC. Its protein is CASSLSQGILYEQYF. The full variable domain, completed using reference TRBV7-9 and TRBJ2-7, is DTGVSQNPRHKITKRGQNVTFRCDPISEHNRLYWYRQTLGQGPEFLTYFQNEAQLEKSRLLSDRFSAERPKGSFSTLEIQRTEQGDSAMYLCASSLSQGILYEQYFGPGTRLTVT.